This entry describes one T cell receptor beta chain. The data were taken from a study of blood T cell repertoires in COVID-19. About the study: Samples of COVID-19 (acute and convalescent) were obtained from the United States, Italy and Spain.

Sequenced by immunoSEQ multiplex PCR; TCRdb stores in-frame clones only, minus some. Of approximately 110,000 clones listed, under 80% are singletons. The source is a man in his 70s with active or convalescent COVID-19. The sequencing input was peripheral blood.

The CDR3 DNA sequence: TGTGCCAGCAGTATTCCCGGGACACCCAGCTCCTACGAGCAGTACTTC. Amino acid sequence: CASSIPGTPSSYEQYF. The rearrangement uses TRBV28 and TRBJ2-7; D is perhaps TRBD1 (6 bases). The CDR3 spans 16 residues. CDR1 MDHEN and CDR2 SYDVKM come from the germline V gene. Trimming removed 5 bases at V and 0 bases at J, with 17 bases between.